One T cell receptor (beta chain) is described in this entry. Its cognate antigen is unknown. The data stem from a study of a mutant IDH1 vaccine in newly diagnosed glioma. Study context: Vaccination of patients was performed eight times, in weeks 1, 3, 5, 7, 11, 15, 19 and 23. Most patients had radiochemotherapy with temozolomide before enrollment; others had one alone.

This table comes from immunoSEQ multiplex PCR, and its TCRdb copy is limited to in-frame clones, with some not included. The table includes about 38,000 clones, around 78% detected once. CDR1 is SQVTM and CDR2 is ANQGSEA in the germline V gene. The V end was cut by 7 bases, the J end by 5 bases, with 14 bases between. The CDR3 is 12 amino acids. The time point was: week 5, during vaccination. The investigators gave 300 ug of mutant IDH1 20-mer peptide in each vaccine dose, together with topical imiquimod. Donors' newly diagnosed IDH1-mutant WHO grade 3 or 4 astrocytomas lacked nuclear ATRX. This receptor was obtained from a man in his forties with glioma. The V and J genes are TRBV29-1 and TRBJ2-5, with D maybe TRBD1 (6 bases). The sequenced sample was PBMCs, obtained from a glioma patient whose treatment included an IDH1 peptide vaccine. CDR3 sequence reads: CSGGSGAETQYF. For the CDR3, the DNA is TGCAGCGGGGGATCAGGGGCGGAGACCCAGTACTTC.